The 4 T cell receptor beta chains below all came from one sample that was sequenced in a study of T-cell reconstitution after alpha-beta-depleted transplantation in children. During its preparation, the TCRbeta library received unique molecular identifiers. One entry per CDR3 protein, called by TCRdb with MiXCR from the PCR reads. The sample contains around 960,000 distinct CDR3 sequences, under 30% of which appear only once. The source material was PBMCs, mostly from graft donor cells, sampled 360 days after TCRalphabeta/CD19-depleted stem cell transplant. Every receptor here comes from a boy less than two years old who had a stem cell transplant for SCID, so the T cells may come from the graft donor.

There are many counts of this clonotype. CDR3 amino acids: CASRKQTSDTQYF. Here the CDR3 DNA reads TGTGCCAGCAGGAAACAAACGTCAGATACGCAGTATTTT. The V and J genes are TRBV28 and TRBJ2-3; D unresolved. There are 13 residues in the CDR3. Germline CDR1 and CDR2: MDHEN and SYDVKM. V lost 6 bases and J lost 4, with 11 bases in between.

The chain joins TRBV7-2 to TRBJ1-4; 7 bases are shared with TRBD1. The V and J ends lost 3 bases and 6 bases, in that order; junction bases with no gene match: 4. This CDR3 comprises 14 residues. Germline V gene sequence: CDR1 SGHTA, CDR2 FQGNSA. In DNA form, the CDR3 reads TGTGCCAGCAGCTTGGACAGGTGGGATGAAAAACTGTTTTTT. Its protein is CASSLDRWDEKLFF. The variable domain in full, completed from reference TRBV7-2 and TRBJ1-4, reads GAGVSQSPSNKVTEKGKDVELRCDPISGHTALYWYRQSLGQGLEFLIYFQGNSAPDKSGLPSDRFSAERTGGSVSTLTIQRTQQEDSAVYLCASSLDRWDEKLFFGSGTQLSVL.

This clonotype was counted between two and nine times. J is TRBJ2-7 and V is TRBV5-1; 8 nucleotides agree with TRBD1. The CDR3 has 15 amino acids. The germline gives CDR1 SGHRS, CDR2 YFSETQ. J gave up 7 bases and V 7 bases, and 16 bases lay outside the gene matches. CDR3 region: CASQRPGQEVSEQYF. The CDR3 region has the DNA TGCGCCAGCCAAAGACCGGGACAGGAGGTCTCGGAGCAGTACTTC.

The V gene is TRBV4-3, the J gene TRBJ2-7; D unclear. Between the trimmed V and J ends, which lost 1 base and 5 bases, there was a span of 9 bases. This CDR3 has 13 residues. Germline CDR1 and CDR2: LGHNA and YSLEER. In DNA, the CDR3 is TGCGCCAGCAGCCAAGGGTTGGTTCACGAGCAGTACTTC. It is translated as CASSQGLVHEQYF.